The 29 T cell receptor beta chains below come from one sample, sequenced in a study of neoadjuvant nivolumab and ipilimumab in lung cancer. The table came from immunoSEQ multiplex PCR; TCRdb's copy has only in-frame clones and leaves some out. Seen here are about 25,000 clones, approximately 78% observed once, and the top ten hold about 9%. Sequenced here: tumor tissue, sampled after neoadjuvant nivolumab, alone or with ipilimumab, at or shortly before surgery. These receptors were taken from an adult with non-small cell lung cancer.

This sequence joins TRBV11-3 and TRBJ2-7; perhaps TRBD2 as D (5 bases). This CDR3 has 13 residues. Trimming cost V 2 bases and J 4 bases, with 9 bases left between them. The germline V gene encodes CDR1 SGHNT and CDR2 YENEEA. The CDR3 DNA reads TGTGCCAGCAGCTTAAGTAGGGAGTACGAGCAGTACTTC. It is translated as CASSLSREYEQYF.

The chain carries TRBV5-1 and TRBJ2-7, with TRBD2 matching over 13 bases. V shed 3 bases and J 3 bases; nucleotides not matched to a gene: 3. CDR1 is SGHRS, CDR2 YFSETQ, per germline. The CDR3 spans 15 residues. CDR3 in DNA: TGCGCCAGCAGCTCGGGACTAGCGGGAATCTACGAGCAGTACTTC. It codes for CASSSGLAGIYEQYF.

CDR3 sequence (DNA): TGTGCCAGCAGCTTAGCGCAGGCTAGTTGGGTCACCGGGGAGCTGTTTTTT. It codes for CASSLAQASWVTGELFF. The gene calls are TRBV7-2 and TRBJ2-2; no firm D call. Between the trimmed V and J ends, which lost 0 bases and 4 bases, there was a span of 15 bases. The V gene's germline CDR1 is SGHTA and CDR2 FQGNSA. The CDR3 is made up of 17 amino acids.

This chain joins TRBV5-4 and TRBJ2-1, with a tentative D call TRBD1 (6 bases). CDR3 length equals 14 residues. Trimming removed 0 bases at V and 16 bases at J, with 20 bases between. The V gene's germline CDR1 is SGHNT and CDR2 YYREEE (reference sequence). In DNA form, the CDR3 reads TGTGCCAGCAGCTTGGGTTACAGGGATTTCGAGCCCTTCTTC. It yields the protein CASSLGYRDFEPFF.

This chain uses TRBV18 with TRBJ1-1, with D unclear. Germline loops: CDR1 KGHSH, CDR2 LQKENI. This CDR3 spans 14 amino acids. Trimming took 4 bases from V and 0 from J, leaving 9 bases between them. CDR3 DNA: TGTGCCAGCTCACTAGTCGGATTGAACACTGAAGCTTTCTTT. This codes for CASSLVGLNTEAFF.

The rearrangement links TRBV4-1 to TRBJ2-3; D remains ambiguous. Germline CDR1 reads MGHRA; CDR2 reads YSYEKL. The CDR3 sequence is 17 residues long. V lost 0 bases and J lost 8, with 21 bases in between. The CDR3 DNA follows: TGCGCCAGCAGCCAAGACGGCCCACCCCATTGGGATACTACGCAGTATTTT. As protein: CASSQDGPPHWDTTQYF.

This chain links TRBV7-6 with TRBJ2-6; no definite D call. The germline CDR1 and CDR2 sequences are SGHVS and FNYEAQ. The V end was cut by 2 bases, the J end by 2 bases, with 7 bases between. There are 15 residues in the CDR3. CDR3 protein: CASSLLGAGANVLTF. The CDR3 region has the DNA TGTGCCAGCAGCTTACTTGGGGCTGGGGCCAACGTCCTGACTTTC.

This CDR3 is CASPKGPYEQYF. The CDR3 DNA reads as TGTGCCAGCCCGAAGGGGCCCTACGAGCAGTACTTC. The rearrangement links TRBV6-1 to TRBJ2-7; tentative D call: TRBD1 (5 bases). This CDR3 has 12 amino acids. The V end lost 8 bases, the J end lost 2 bases, and 10 bases lay between the germline ends. Looked up from germline, CDR1 is MNHNS and CDR2 is SASEGT.

The chain is built from TRBV4-2 and TRBJ1-1; D is unclear. The germline V gene encodes CDR1 LGHNA and CDR2 YNFKEQ. The CDR3 spans 13 residues. V lost 4 bases and J lost 2, with 8 bases in between. The DNA of the CDR3 is TGTGCCAGCAGCCCCCACTCAAACACTGAAGCTTTCTTT. It specifies CASSPHSNTEAFF.

The V and J genes are TRBV5-1 and TRBJ1-1; weak D call: TRBD1 (6 bases). The ends were cut back, 7 bases at V and 6 bases at J, with 16 bases in the middle. The CDR3 covers 13 residues. CDR1 and CDR2 from the germline V gene are SGHRS and YFSETQ. The CDR3 DNA reads as TGCGCCAGCCTAGACGATACAGGGTCTGAAGCTTTCTTT. This gives the protein CASLDDTGSEAFF.

The chain uses TRBV10-2 and TRBJ2-3; 12 bases map to TRBD2. Germline V lookup: CDR1 WSHSY, CDR2 SAAADI. The CDR3 is 15 amino acids. V lost 5 bases and J lost 3; bases outside the gene matches: 3. The CDR3 spells CASSRTSGMTDTQYF. In DNA form, the CDR3 reads TGCGCCAGCAGTCGGACTAGCGGGATGACAGATACGCAGTATTTT.

The chain combines TRBV19 with TRBJ1-2; TRBD1 might be the D (5 bases). Between the trimmed V and J ends, which lost 6 bases and 6 bases, there was a span of 14 bases. Per the germline V gene, CDR1 is LNHDA and CDR2 is SQIVND (reference sequence). The CDR3 extends over 13 amino acids. The CDR3 sequence: CASSTQGFDGYTF. In DNA form, the CDR3 reads TGTGCCAGTAGCACTCAGGGTTTCGATGGCTACACCTTC.

This rearrangement joins TRBV6-6 to TRBJ1-3; D call uncertain. Trimming removed 8 bases at V and 0 bases at J, with 2 bases between. The CDR3 extends over 11 amino acids. From germline, CDR1 is MNHNY and CDR2 SVGAGI (reference sequence). The CDR3 spells CASHSGNTIYF. The CDR3 DNA sequence: TGTGCCAGCCACTCTGGAAACACCATATATTTT.

The V call is TRBV25-1, the J call TRBJ2-7; D call uncertain. Germline CDR1 and CDR2: MGHDK and SYGVNS. The CDR3 contains 13 residues. Deletions cut 7 bases from V and 2 bases from J, with 12 bases between. CDR3 amino acids: CASTRSDPYEQYF. The CDR3 DNA sequence: TGTGCCAGCACCAGATCTGACCCCTACGAGCAGTACTTC.

This clone was seen just once. V and J are TRBV18 and TRBJ1-1; 10 nucleotides match TRBD1. The CDR3 runs to 18 residues. The J segment lost 0 bases and the V segment lost 2 bases, leaving 9 bases of the junction unmatched. CDR1 and CDR2 from the germline V gene are KGHSH and LQKENI. The CDR3 sequence: CASSPETGGAFLNTEAFF. The CDR3 DNA follows: TGTGCCAGCTCACCAGAGACAGGGGGCGCGTTCCTGAACACTGAAGCTTTCTTT.

This clone came up a few times. This chain joins TRBV30 and TRBJ2-5; D remains ambiguous. The CDR3 runs 12 residues. The germline V and J ends were trimmed by 0 bases and 4 bases, with 6 bases remaining between them. Germline values: CDR1 GTSNPN, CDR2 SVGIG (reference sequence). The DNA of the CDR3 is TGTGCCTGGAGTGTAAGGCCAGAGACCCAGTACTTC. Translated, it gives CAWSVRPETQYF.

The chain links TRBV18 to TRBJ1-1; D is unclear. This CDR3 has 13 amino acids. The V end was cut by 0 bases, the J end by 4 bases, with 6 bases between. CDR1 and CDR2 (germline): KGHSH, LQKENI. The chain's CDR3 is CASSPPSRTEAFF. The CDR3 DNA reads as TGTGCCAGCTCACCACCCTCACGCACTGAAGCTTTCTTT. Full variable domain (outside the CDR3, taken from reference TRBV18 and TRBJ1-1): NAGVMQNPRHLVRRRGQEARLRCSPMKGHSHVYWYRQLPEEGLKFMVYLQKENIIDESGMPKERFSAEFPKEGPSILRIQQVVRGDSAAYFCASSPPSRTEAFFGQGTRLTVV.

This chain connects TRBV7-7 to TRBJ2-1; TRBD1 matches at 7 bases. The ends lost 3 bases at V and 5 bases at J; junction bases unmatched: 4. The CDR3 totals 14 residues. From germline, CDR1 is SSHAT and CDR2 FNYEAQ (reference sequence). The CDR3 is CASSLIDRDNEQFF. CDR3 DNA: TGTGCCAGCAGCTTGATAGACAGGGACAATGAGCAGTTCTTC.

By sample share, this clone is medium-sized. V is TRBV28 and J is TRBJ2-3; D is unresolved. Per germline, CDR1 MDHEN and CDR2 SYDVKM. The germline V and J ends were trimmed by 3 bases and 3 bases, with 10 bases remaining between them. The CDR3 contains 14 residues. Here the CDR3 DNA reads TGTGCCAGCAGTTTCCTCGGACCTACAGATACGCAGTATTTT. Its translation: CASSFLGPTDTQYF.

This chain uses TRBV4-1 with TRBJ2-7; weak D call: TRBD2 (6 bases). Trimming removed 0 bases at V and 4 bases at J, with 13 bases between. The CDR3 contains 15 residues. Germline CDR1 and CDR2: MGHRA and YSYEKL. CDR3 DNA sequence: TGCGCCAGCAGCCAAGAACTAGCAGTCCGATACGAGCAGTACTTC. It is translated as CASSQELAVRYEQYF.

Notes on this clone: The sample has other DNA sequences that encode this CDR3 too. The V call is TRBV18, the J call TRBJ1-1; possible D gene TRBD1, 5 bases. The ends were cut back, 0 bases at V and 2 bases at J, with 10 bases in the middle. Germline V CDR1 and CDR2: KGHSH, LQKENI. This CDR3 contains 15 residues. The CDR3 region is CASSPPWGGNTEAFF. CDR3 sequence (DNA): TGTGCCAGCTCACCACCCTGGGGGGGAAACACTGAAGCTTTCTTT.

The gene calls are TRBV4-1 and TRBJ2-3; D unresolved. Germline lookup yields CDR1 MGHRA and CDR2 YSYEKL. V dropped 1 base and J dropped 8 bases, with 16 bases sitting between them. The CDR3 runs 15 residues. The CDR3: CASSQATVYEGTQYF. In DNA form, the CDR3 reads TGCGCCAGCAGCCAAGCCACAGTTTACGAAGGTACGCAGTATTTT.

This chain uses TRBV29-1 with TRBJ2-1; D remains unclear. The CDR3 extends over 12 amino acids. Germline V gene sequence: CDR1 SQVTM, CDR2 ANQGSEA. Trimming shortened V by 4 bases and J by 5 bases, and 9 bases separated the two germline ends. The CDR3 DNA reads TGCAGCGTTGTAGGGTGGAACAATGAGCAGTTCTTC. It codes for CSVVGWNNEQFF.

The V call is TRBV6-1, the J call TRBJ1-5; D gene unclear. This CDR3 has 15 residues. Germline loops: CDR1 MNHNS, CDR2 SASEGT. V gave up 7 bases and J gave up 1 base, with 14 bases separating them. This CDR3 is CASMVDRGSNQPQHF. The CDR3 region has the DNA TGTGCCAGCATGGTGGACCGAGGGAGCAATCAGCCCCAGCATTTT.

This clone has a handful of counts. The V gene is TRBV5-1, the J gene TRBJ1-2, with D hard to call. The CDR3 has 12 residues. Germline CDR1 SGHRS, CDR2 YFSETQ. Trimming took off 0 bases at V and 9 bases at J, with 9 bases between the two ends. The CDR3 DNA is TGCGCCAGCAGCTTGGACGGGAAGAGCTACACCTTC. Amino acids: CASSLDGKSYTF.

V is TRBV6-4 and J is TRBJ2-5; D might be TRBD2 (7 bases). Germline CDR1 reads MRHNA; CDR2 reads SNTAGT. The CDR3 is 13 amino acids. V was pared by 0 bases and J by 6 bases, with 8 bases between. The CDR3 is CASSDSGGQTQYF. CDR3 sequence (DNA): TGTGCCAGCAGTGACTCGGGGGGGCAGACCCAGTACTTC.

This clone has only a few counts. It is likely a read error: a sequence one base away is far more abundant. The rearrangement links TRBV5-1 to TRBJ2-7; no reliable D call. The V end was cut by 2 bases, the J end by 3 bases, with 12 bases between. There are 14 residues in the CDR3. CDR1 SGHRS and CDR2 YFSETQ come from the germline V gene. The CDR3 reads CASSLGDFDYEQYF. Here the CDR3 DNA reads TGCGCCAGCAGCTTAGGAGATTTCGACTACGAGCAGTACTTC.

V usage is TRBV5-1 and J usage is TRBJ2-5; 9 positions match TRBD2. The CDR3 sequence is 16 residues long. The V gene's germline CDR1 is SGHRS and CDR2 YFSETQ. The J segment lost 3 bases and the V segment lost 4 bases, leaving 10 bases of the junction unmatched. CDR3 DNA sequence: TGCGCCAGCAGCGGTTTGGTAGCGGGAGTGAAAGAGACCCAGTACTTC. It is translated as CASSGLVAGVKETQYF.

This chain links TRBV5-8 with TRBJ1-1, with D uncertain. The CDR3 covers 15 residues. Trimming pared 2 bases from V and 6 bases from J, leaving 17 bases between. Germline V lookup: CDR1 SGHTS, CDR2 YDEGEE. CDR3 region: CASSFVTAQLPEAFF. The CDR3 DNA reads TGTGCCAGCAGCTTTGTAACAGCCCAGCTCCCTGAAGCTTTCTTT.